Each of the 10 T cell receptor beta chains below was sequenced from the same sample in a study of vaccination effects on CD4 cells after COVID-19. Which antigens these TCRs recognize remains unknown. Produced via immunoSEQ multiplex PCR; TCRdb's table is partial and in-frame only. The sample consists of about 74,000 clones, 70% to 80% of them appearing once. Cells that had been cultured for approximately eleven days were the source of isolated CD4+ T cells. Sequencing used CD4+ T cells from PBMCs cultured without peptide, obtained before COVID-19 vaccination. The receptors were gathered from a human donor who received a COVID-19 vaccine.

J is TRBJ2-2 and V is TRBV24-1; a possible D gene is TRBD2 (7 bases). CDR1 and CDR2 (germline): KGHDR, SFDVKD. CDR3 length: 15 amino acids. V lost 2 bases and J 6 bases, leaving 12 bases between the germline ends. CDR3 residues: CATSDWRGGSGELFF. CDR3 nucleotide sequence: TGTGCCACCAGTGATTGGAGGGGGGGGTCCGGGGAGCTGTTTTTT.

The CDR3 nucleotides are TGTGCCAGCAGTTTTAGCTTTTGGGGGGACACTGAAGCTTTCTTT. Its protein product is CASSFSFWGDTEAFF. The rearrangement links TRBV27 to TRBJ1-1, with D perhaps matching TRBD1 (5 bases). CDR1 and CDR2 from the germline V gene are MNHEY and SMNVEV (reference sequence). The CDR3 sequence is 15 residues long. V lost 3 bases, J lost 3 bases, and 14 bases lay in between.

The chain employs TRBV7-9 and TRBJ2-1; D perhaps matches TRBD2 (6 bases). The germline V gene encodes CDR1 SEHNR and CDR2 FQNEAQ (reference sequence). This CDR3 contains 17 residues. Trimming removed 5 bases at V and 8 bases at J, with 25 bases between. CDR3 bases: TGTGCCAGCAGCGCCCTAAGGAGGGAAAGGTCTATATATGAGCAGTTCTTC. Its translation: CASSALRRERSIYEQFF.

CDR3 loop: CAFQGGRTEAFF. CDR3 sequence (DNA): TGTGCCTTCCAAGGGGGTCGCACTGAAGCTTTCTTT. The gene calls are TRBV30 and TRBJ1-1; D is possibly TRBD1 (6 bases). This CDR3 spans 12 amino acids. V was cut by 7 bases and J by 4 bases, with 13 bases left in between. The germline CDR1 and CDR2 sequences are GTSNPN and SVGIG (reference sequence). The full variable domain, completed using reference TRBV30 and TRBJ1-1, is SQTIHQWPATLVQPVGSPLSLECTVEGTSNPNLYWYRQAAGRGLQLLFYSVGIGQISSEVPQNLSASRPQDRQFILSSKKLLLSDSGFYLCAFQGGRTEAFFGQGTRLTVV.

The chain employs TRBV18 and TRBJ1-6; possibly TRBD1 for D (5 bases). The V end lost 5 bases, the J end lost 5 bases, and 7 bases lay between the germline ends. The CDR3 contains 13 residues. Germline CDR1 and CDR2: KGHSH and LQKENI. The CDR3 loop reads CASSAGNNSPLHF. The CDR3 coding sequence is TGTGCCAGCTCAGCAGGGAATAATTCACCCCTCCACTTT.

The rearrangement uses TRBV19 and TRBJ1-1; D perhaps matches TRBD1 (5 bases). Trimming left V 3 bases short and J 0 bases short, with 17 bases between. The CDR3 consists of 17 residues. Per germline, CDR1 LNHDA and CDR2 SQIVND (reference sequence). CDR3 sequence: CASSIGRAGTMNTEAFF. The DNA for the CDR3 is TGTGCCAGTAGTATCGGGAGGGCAGGGACCATGAACACTGAAGCTTTCTTT.

The genes are TRBV6-1 and TRBJ1-6; 7 bases align to TRBD1. The CDR3 covers 14 residues. Germline V gives CDR1 MNHNS, CDR2 SASEGT. With 3 bases clipped from V and 11 bases from J, the junction kept 7 bases outside the gene matches. In DNA, the CDR3 is TGTGCCAGCAGTGATCCGGGACAGCTAACACCCCTCCACTTT. Its translation: CASSDPGQLTPLHF.

CDR3 protein: CASSLGDSNQPQHF. As DNA, the CDR3 is TGTGCCAGCAGCTTAGGGGATAGCAATCAGCCCCAGCATTTT. The V and J genes are TRBV7-6 and TRBJ1-5; D gene ambiguous. The length of the CDR3 is 14 residues. Germline CDR1 and CDR2: SGHVS and FNYEAQ. V lost 1 base and J 0 bases, leaving 4 bases between the germline ends.

The J gene is TRBJ1-4, the V gene TRBV9, with D perhaps TRBD1 (5 bases). Germline CDR1 reads SGDLS; CDR2 reads YYNGEE. The CDR3 sequence is 14 residues long. Between the trimmed V and J ends, which lost 3 bases and 7 bases, there was a span of 13 bases. DNA for the CDR3: TGTGCCAGCAGCGCAGGGTTGGGTGGTGAAAAACTGTTTTTT. Its translation is CASSAGLGGEKLFF.

This clone was seen a handful of times. V is TRBV30 and J is TRBJ2-2; D tentatively reads TRBD1 or TRBD2 (7 bases each). The CDR3 has 16 residues. V was shortened by 3 bases and J by 5 bases, with 19 bases between the two germline ends. Germline CDR1 and CDR2: GTSNPN and SVGIG (reference sequence). As DNA, the CDR3 is TGTGCCTGGAGGAACACCGGGACAGCGGGGACCGGGGAGCTGTTTTTT. Protein sequence: CAWRNTGTAGTGELFF.